The entry that follows covers one TCR beta chain sequence. Which antigen it targets is not known. No much larger clone exists at a distance of one base, and base qualities are not known. This entry belongs to a study of T cell responses to AZD1222 COVID-19 vaccine (dated by TCRdb to the early 2020s). Looking at the study overall: Because spike-specific TCR depth and breadth did not differ between the two schedules, AZD1222 recipients who got a second dose at roughly 4 weeks were pooled with those who got a second dose at roughly 12 weeks. Trial participants were enrolled into age subgroups of 18-55, 56-69 and 70-plus years, which contained about 150, 28 and 57 TCR-sequenced participants, respectively. TCR sequencing was performed for fewer than 250 trial participants, of whom approximately 200 were given two doses of AZD1222 and around 25 were given two doses of MenACWY control vaccine.

The CDR3 regions of human TCRbeta chains were analyzed by immunosequencing. Under the source paper's analysis protocol: Repertoire TCRs were checked for matches against a reference library of SARS-CoV-2-specific TCRs that had been generated using the MIRA antigen-specificity platform. Breadth meant the fraction of unique TCRs that were SARS-CoV-2-associated, whereas depth meant the fraction of total T cells that were SARS-CoV-2-associated. Using the MIRA data, each spike-specific TCR was assigned both to the spike region to which the TCR was reactive and to a CD4 or CD8 class. Log10-transformed breadth and depth values were compared by one-way ANOVA with Sidak's multiple comparisons tests. TCRdb retrieved this table from immuneACCESS and kept in-frame rearrangements only. Not all clones are present; in checked studies, unresolved V genes account for under half, and no reason is known for the remainder. Clonal size and the V and J genes are those of that table, whereas D and trimming came from the DNA. Across this sample there are about 150,000 clones, with approximately 94% seen only once. Under 10% of the sample is in the top ten clones.

Relative to germline, V is 5 bases shorter and J is 1 base shorter, with 12 bases between their ends. The CDR3 runs 14 amino acids, cysteine and phenylalanine included. The sequence is cut down to CDR3 DNA, 42 bases in frame from base 1. Per the germline V gene, SGHRS is the CDR1 and YFSETQ is the CDR2. Results and caveats for the whole study, not just this receptor: Conclusions about previously exposed vaccinees are limited because only 5 or 6 AZD1222 recipients were SARS-CoV-2 seropositive at baseline. Spike-specific TCR breadth and depth rose significantly after two AZD1222 doses compared with day 0 and with MenACWY recipients. Reportedly, close to half of the unique spike-specific TCRs recognized epitopes lying outside the regions that are mutated in the B.1.351 and B.1.1.7 variants. The whole spike protein was spanned by vaccine-associated CD4 TCRs, and dominant responses were seen in regions 160-218 and 743-854. Participants were mostly white British, with more females than males. The authors suggested clonal diversity may have been underestimated. The 56-69-year group was small, and its depth increase did not reach significance, likely because of low power. Because no day 14 peak-response samples were available, repertoires were characterized only after the peak T cell response.

The sample's time point label, in plain terms: baseline before first vaccination. Vaccinee samples were obtained from the UK trials COV001 and COV002, which included a single-blind randomized controlled phase 2/3 trial of AZD1222 (ChAdOx1 nCoV-19) in healthy adults. Trial participant PBMC samples were collected at day 0 and day 28 after the second dose for TCRbeta chain sequencing. The chain uses TRBV5-1 and TRBJ1-1, with an unclear D gene assignment. The clonotype comes from an adult in good health. The source material was peripheral blood, sampled on day 0 of AZD1222 vaccination. The sequence in DNA is TGCGCCAGCAGGATATATCAGTCGAACACTGAAGCTTTCTTT. The resulting protein is CASRIYQSNTEAFF.